This entry is about one T cell receptor (beta chain). Cohort placement rested on clinical history that participants reported themselves. This entry is derived from a study of blood T cell repertoires in COVID-19. Background on the study: Specimens from acute and convalescent COVID-19 originated in the United States, Italy and Spain. In each case, the material was cDNA or gDNA derived from T cells, B-cell-depleted T cells, or PBMCs.

In the original analysis: Estimated nucleated cell counts came from reference gene primer amplification. Profiling relied on immunoSEQ multiplex PCR, and the TCRdb table lists in-frame clones only, not all of them. V and J calls and clone size are those listed in that table; D and trimming were worked out from the DNA. The table records a few hundred thousand clones, roughly 85% of them present only once. CDR1 and CDR2 from the germline V gene are SEHNR and FQNEAQ (reference sequence). After removal of 7 bases from V and 5 bases from J, the junction contained 14 bases not matched to a gene. There are 17 residues in the CDR3.

Input material: PBMCs or T cells enriched from blood (not recorded which). The sequence came from a woman aged 35 to 49 with acute COVID-19. This sequence joins TRBV7-9 and TRBJ2-2, with 9 bases matching TRBD1. In DNA form, the CDR3 reads TGTGCCAGCACCCGAAGGCTGGACAGGGGTAAGACCGGGGAGCTGTTTTTT. This translates into CASTRRLDRGKTGELFF.